Each of the 15 T cell receptor beta chains below was sequenced from the same sample in a study of cytomegalovirus exposure and HLA in healthy donors. Both 60 Vbeta primers and 13 Jbeta primers went into the PCR. Assay: immunoSEQ multiplex PCR; the TCRdb copy retains only in-frame clones and omits some. The sample lists more than 80,000 clones; roughly 74% were seen once. The sample consisted of PBMCs. Every receptor here comes from a man aged 35 to 55 in good health and CMV-seronegative.

This clone turned up a few times. The rearrangement joins TRBV4-1 to TRBJ2-1; possibly TRBD1 for D (7 bases). Germline V gene data show CDR1 as MGHRA and CDR2 as YSYEKL. The CDR3 totals 15 residues. V was shortened by 3 bases and J by 9 bases, with 18 bases between the two germline ends. CDR3 sequence reads: CASSHRRGQKSEQFF. In nucleotides, the CDR3 is TGCGCCAGCAGCCACCGGAGGGGACAGAAGTCTGAGCAGTTCTTC.

In nucleotides, the CDR3 is TGCGCCAGCAGCGCGGACAGGGGTGACACTGAAGCTTTCTTT. It encodes CASSADRGDTEAFF. The chain joins TRBV5-1 to TRBJ1-1; 9 bases match TRBD1. After removal of 4 bases from V and 3 bases from J, the junction contained 4 bases not matched to a gene. CDR1 SGHRS and CDR2 YFSETQ come from the germline V gene. The CDR3 covers 14 residues. Full variable domain (remainder filled in from reference TRBV5-1 and TRBJ1-1): KAGVTQTPRYLIKTRGQQVTLSCSPISGHRSVSWYQQTPGQGLQFLFEYFSETQRNKGNFPGRFSGRQFSNSRSEMNVSTLELGDSALYLCASSADRGDTEAFFGQGTRLTVV.

CDR3 in amino acids: CSVEPSGGGGRQFF. The DNA for the CDR3 is TGCAGCGTTGAACCCAGCGGGGGGGGAGGACGGCAGTTCTTC. The chain uses TRBV29-1 and TRBJ2-1; TRBD2 agrees at 10 bases. Germline CDR1 and CDR2: SQVTM and ANQGSEA. V shed 2 bases, J shed 12 bases, and the junction held 10 bases outside the gene matches. CDR3 size: 14 residues.

This clone was observed a handful of times. The CDR3 DNA follows: TGTGCCAGCAGCAATAAAAGAGCGGGACAGGACTCCTACGAGCAGTACTTC. This gives the protein CASSNKRAGQDSYEQYF. The chain links TRBV7-2 to TRBJ2-7; perhaps TRBD1 as D (8 bases). Germline CDR1 and CDR2: SGHTA and FQGNSA. CDR3 length: 17 residues. Trimming left V 5 bases short and J 0 bases short, with 20 bases between.

The V call is TRBV4-1, the J call TRBJ2-3, with D uncertain. Deletions cut 4 bases from V and 4 bases from J, with 12 bases between. The CDR3 spans 14 residues. CDR1 MGHRA and CDR2 YSYEKL come from the germline V gene. This CDR3 is CASSLRHPPDTQYF. CDR3 in DNA: TGCGCCAGCAGCCTAAGACACCCTCCAGATACGCAGTATTTT.

V is TRBV9 and J is TRBJ2-1; 8 nucleotides match TRBD2. V lost 4 bases, J lost 5 bases, and 11 bases stayed unmatched. This CDR3 is 16 amino acids long. Germline V gene lookup returns CDR1 SGDLS and CDR2 YYNGEE. The CDR3 DNA is TGTGCCAGCAGCTCCCAGCCGGGGGGGCTGAACAATGAGCAGTTCTTC. This translates into CASSSQPGGLNNEQFF.

This clone was seen more than once but under ten times. The rearrangement links TRBV5-1 to TRBJ1-1, with 10 bases that match TRBD1. Losses at the gene ends were 5 bases for V and 6 bases for J; bases not matched to a gene: 7. CDR1 and CDR2 (germline): SGHRS, YFSETQ. This CDR3 spans 14 amino acids. The CDR3 DNA sequence: TGCGCCAGCAGACCGACAGGGGGCCGTCCTGAAGCTTTCTTT. Its protein is CASRPTGGRPEAFF.

V gene TRBV4-1 combines with J gene TRBJ2-2; 16 bases align to TRBD2. The CDR3 contains 20 residues. Per the germline V gene, CDR1 is MGHRA and CDR2 is YSYEKL. Germline trimming cut 4 bases from V and 6 bases from J; bases unmatched to any gene: 14. This CDR3 is CASSPKPGLAGGRFSGELFF. CDR3 nucleotides: TGCGCCAGCAGCCCGAAACCGGGACTAGCGGGGGGGCGTTTCTCCGGGGAGCTGTTTTTT.

This clone was seen a handful of times. This chain joins TRBV10-3 and TRBJ2-7, with 10 bases aligning to TRBD1. The CDR3 runs 15 residues. In germline, CDR1 is ENHRY, CDR2 SYGVKD. V shed 2 bases and J 3 bases; nucleotides not matched to a gene: 4. The CDR3 DNA follows: TGTGCCATCAGTGAGCCGGACAGGGGGGGCTACGAGCAGTACTTC. Protein: CAISEPDRGGYEQYF.

The J gene is TRBJ2-7, the V gene TRBV5-4; 7 bases map to TRBD1. This CDR3 is 12 amino acids long. Germline V CDR1 and CDR2: SGHNT, YYREEE (reference sequence). V lost 4 bases, J lost 4 bases, and 2 bases stayed unmatched. The CDR3 protein is CASSRDRYEQYF. In DNA, the CDR3 is TGTGCCAGCAGCCGGGACAGATACGAGCAGTACTTC.

The chain combines TRBV5-6 with TRBJ1-2; D ambiguous. Deletions cut 2 bases from V and 6 bases from J, with 14 bases between. There are 14 residues in the CDR3. Germline V gene lookup returns CDR1 SGHDT and CDR2 YYEEEE. CDR3 sequence reads: CASSFLGGLNGYTF. DNA of the CDR3: TGTGCCAGCAGCTTTCTCGGCGGCTTGAATGGCTACACCTTC.

The chain combines TRBV7-2 with TRBJ2-1, with 8 bases fitting TRBD1. Trimming cost V 8 bases and J 1 base; bases outside gene matches: 13. CDR3 length: 17 residues. In germline, CDR1 is SGHTA, CDR2 FQGNSA. CDR3 sequence (DNA): TGTGCCAGCGGCCGCACTCCTCGGACAGGGTCCTACAATGAGCAGTTCTTC. It translates to CASGRTPRTGSYNEQFF.

This chain connects TRBV19 to TRBJ1-2, with a weak D call TRBD1 (5 bases). Germline V gives CDR1 LNHDA, CDR2 SQIVND (reference sequence). The CDR3 sequence is 14 residues long. V lost 3 bases, J lost 4 bases, and 12 bases lay in between. Written as DNA, the CDR3 is TGTGCCAGTAGTATGCAGGGTCGATTCTATGGCTACACCTTC. This translates into CASSMQGRFYGYTF.

This chain connects TRBV2 to TRBJ1-1, with TRBD1 identical over 7 bases. Unmatched junction bases numbered 8, after V lost 5 bases and J lost 5 bases. The CDR3 runs 14 residues. Germline values: CDR1 SNHLY, CDR2 FYNNEI. As DNA, the CDR3 is TGTGCCAGCAGTAGTGCCCTGACAGGGACTGAAGCTTTCTTT. Its protein product is CASSSALTGTEAFF.

The V call is TRBV20-1, the J call TRBJ1-1; TRBD1 might be the D (6 bases). Trimming shortened V by 6 bases and J by 5 bases, and 10 bases separated the two germline ends. This CDR3 has 11 residues. Per the germline V gene, CDR1 is DFQATT and CDR2 is SNEGSKA (reference sequence). The CDR3 spells CSASDRTEAFF. The CDR3 nucleotides are TGCAGTGCCAGCGACAGGACTGAAGCTTTCTTT.